This TCR beta chain is drawn from a study of EBV T-cell therapy then PD-1 blockade in nasopharyngeal carcinoma. CDR1 and CDR2 (germline): LGHNA, YSLEER. The V end was cut by 0 bases, the J end by 7 bases, with 12 bases between. The length of the CDR3 is 14 residues. Comment on this clone: The target antigen is unknown.

Treatment denoted: AdE1-LMPpoly-expanded autologous EBV-specific T-cell therapy followed by anti-PD-1 nivolumab. The assay was immunoSEQ multiplex PCR, and TCRdb's table has in-frame clones only and misses some. Here the sample spans about 23,000 clones, approximately 80% being singletons. This clonotype originated in a man aged 40-50 years with nasopharyngeal carcinoma. The sequenced sample was CD8+ T cells from blood, obtained at day 61 from a patient whose treatment included autologous EBV-specific T cells and nivolumab. V gene TRBV4-3 combines with J gene TRBJ2-5; perhaps TRBD2 as D (6 bases). This CDR3 reads CASSQDPLEGTQYF. The CDR3 DNA is TGCGCCAGCAGCCAAGACCCCCTGGAGGGGACCCAGTACTTC.